This is a list of T cell receptor beta chains from one sample in a study of T cells in Graves' hyperthyroidism and ophthalmopathy. Each CDR3 protein is one row after TCRdb ran MiXCR on the multiplex PCR reads. The sample holds about 160,000 distinct CDR3 sequences, over 7.5% seen once. Sequencing was performed on blood. The receptors derive from a woman younger than 30 with Graves' hyperthyroidism that later progressed to Graves' ophthalmopathy. CDR3s include the opening cysteine and the closing phenylalanine or tryptophan. A D gene is named only where the DNA matches it firmly. Size tells how often a clone was seen (once, few, many) or the class of an expanded clone, and some rows leave it out.

clone size,D gene,J gene,V gene,CDR3 protein,CDR3 DNA
many,-,TRBJ1-1,TRBV4-2,CASSGAGITEAFF,TGTGCCAGCAGCGGGGCGGGGATCACTGAAGCTTTCTTT
many,-,TRBJ1-2,TRBV2,CASSEAKKGNYGYTF,TGTGCCAGCAGTGAAGCCAAGAAGGGGAACTATGGCTACACCTTC
few,-,TRBJ1-2,TRBV11-2,CASSLGLGYTF,TGTGCCAGCAGCTTAGGGTTGGGCTACACCTTC
many,TRBD2,TRBJ2-1,TRBV19,CASSIYRTSGFSNEQFF,TGTGCCAGTAGTATTTACAGGACTAGCGGGTTCAGCAATGAGCAGTTCTTC
-,TRBD1,TRBJ1-5,TRBV19,CASSLWDSVSNQPQHF,TGTGCCAGTAGTCTATGGGACAGCGTTAGCAATCAGCCCCAGCATTTT
-,TRBD2,TRBJ2-2,TRBV5-1,CASSFGLAGTGELFF,TGCGCCAGCAGCTTCGGACTAGCCGGCACCGGGGAGCTGTTTTTT
many,TRBD2,TRBJ2-2,TRBV27,CASSLRAGGGTGELFF,TGTGCCAGCAGTTTACGAGCGGGAGGGGGGACCGGGGAGCTGTTTTTT
few,TRBD1,TRBJ2-7,TRBV15,CATSREDRGGSYEQYF,TGTGCCACCAGCAGGGAAGACAGGGGAGGTTCCTACGAGCAGTACTTC
many,-,TRBJ2-7,TRBV18,CASSRDREQYF,TGTGCCAGCTCACGGGACCGCGAGCAGTACTTC
many,TRBD2,TRBJ2-7,TRBV9,CASSASSGSYEQYF,TGTGCCAGCAGCGCATCTAGCGGGAGTTACGAGCAGTACTTC
many,-,TRBJ2-7,TRBV6-1,CASSYSPGTGVSVSYEQYF,TGTGCCAGCAGTTATTCGCCCGGAACAGGAGTCTCTGTCTCCTACGAGCAGTACTTC
many,TRBD2,TRBJ2-1,TRBV7-8,CASSLGLAGGYNEQFF,TGTGCCAGCAGCTTAGGCCTAGCGGGAGGTTACAATGAGCAGTTCTTC
few,-,TRBJ2-3,TRBV20-1,CSAIPLGLSGTSTDTQYF,TGCAGTGCTATCCCCTTGGGCCTTAGCGGTACTAGCACAGATACGCAGTATTTT
many,-,TRBJ2-1,TRBV7-2,CASSLVVKNEQFF,TGTGCCAGCAGCTTAGTAGTGAAAAATGAGCAGTTCTTC
many,TRBD2,TRBJ2-3,TRBV28,CASREVSGVDTQYF,TGTGCCAGCAGGGAGGTTAGCGGGGTAGATACGCAGTATTTT
-,TRBD1,TRBJ1-6,TRBV20-1,CSATPGTGTTPLHF,TGCAGTGCCACCCCCGGGACAGGGACTACCCCCCTCCACTTT
many,TRBD2,TRBJ2-5,TRBV6-2/TRBV6-3,CASSKLAGATLGETQYF,TGTGCCAGCAGTAAACTAGCGGGAGCGACTCTCGGTGAGACCCAGTACTTC
many,TRBD2,TRBJ2-2,TRBV10-3,CAITSGSTTGELFF,TGTGCCATTACTAGCGGGTCTACCACCGGGGAGCTGTTTTTT
many,-,TRBJ2-2,TRBV6-1,CASSLRGQGTGELFF,TGTGCCAGCAGCCTACGGGGGCAGGGGACCGGGGAGCTGTTTTTT
many,TRBD2,TRBJ2-1,TRBV20-1,CSASIRREGGNEQFF,TGCAGTGCTAGTATTAGGAGGGAGGGTGGAAATGAGCAGTTCTTC
many,TRBD1,TRBJ2-5,TRBV12-3/TRBV12-4,CASSSGQAQYF,TGTGCCAGCAGTTCCGGACAGGCCCAGTACTTC
-,TRBD2,TRBJ2-1,TRBV20-1,CSARKTVAGVRNEQFF,TGCAGTGCTAGAAAGACCGTAGCGGGTGTCCGCAATGAGCAGTTCTTC
-,TRBD2,TRBJ2-7,TRBV20-1,CSARAVAGGYEQYF,TGCAGTGCTAGAGCCGTAGCGGGAGGGTACGAGCAGTACTTC
many,TRBD2,TRBJ2-1,TRBV19,CASSILAGGNNEQFF,TGTGCCAGTAGTATCTTAGCGGGAGGGAACAATGAGCAGTTCTTC
many,-,TRBJ2-5,TRBV27,CASSFWGRQETQYF,TGTGCCAGCAGTTTCTGGGGCCGTCAAGAGACCCAGTACTTC
many,TRBD1,TRBJ1-1,TRBV29-1,CSVIRRAMTGGNTEAFF,TGCAGCGTTATTCGAAGGGCAATGACAGGGGGGAACACTGAAGCTTTCTTT
many,-,TRBJ1-1,TRBV5-6,CASSLPPNTEAFF,TGTGCCAGCAGCTTGCCCCCGAACACTGAAGCTTTCTTT
many,-,TRBJ1-1,TRBV10-3,CAISELGADTEAFF,TGTGCCATCAGTGAGCTTGGGGCCGACACTGAAGCTTTCTTT
many,-,TRBJ1-1,TRBV27,CASSSPKAGTEAFF,TGTGCCAGCAGTTCCCCCAAGGCGGGCACTGAAGCTTTCTTT
many,-,TRBJ1-2,TRBV7-8,CASSLGPGRDYGYTF,TGTGCCAGCAGCTTAGGGCCAGGGAGGGACTATGGCTACACCTTC
-,TRBD2,TRBJ2-7,TRBV3-1,CASSQGTSEYSYEQYF,TGTGCCAGCAGCCAGGGGACTAGCGAATACTCCTACGAGCAGTACTTC
many,-,TRBJ1-2,TRBV24-1,CATSDLYGYTF,TGTGCCACCAGTGATTTGTACGGCTACACCTTC
many,-,TRBJ2-5,TRBV11-2,CASSPRALQETQYF,TGTGCCAGCAGCCCCCGGGCCCTCCAAGAGACCCAGTACTTC
many,-,TRBJ2-1,TRBV5-4,CASSFLGSDEQFF,TGTGCCAGCAGCTTTCTTGGCTCCGATGAGCAGTTCTTC